The present T cell receptor beta chain was sequenced within a study of T-cell reconstitution after alpha-beta-depleted transplantation in children. The TCRbeta library was prepared with unique molecular identifiers. TCRdb redid the calling of the PCR reads with MiXCR, one entry per CDR3 protein. The profile shows about 610,000 distinct CDR3 sequences, over 9.5% of them singletons. The CDR3 has 17 amino acids. Looked up from germline, CDR1 is SGHVS and CDR2 is FNYEAQ. V dropped 4 bases and J dropped 5 bases, with 20 bases sitting between them. This clonotype came up many times. The chain uses TRBV7-6 and TRBJ2-2; no firm D call. The source of this sequence is a human donor who donated a stem cell graft to a child with acute myeloid leukemia. This specimen consisted of PBMCs from the stem cell graft donor, obtained from the stem cell graft. The CDR3 here is CASSSSVAPGRTGELFF. As DNA, the CDR3 is TGTGCCAGCAGCTCTTCGGTAGCACCCGGACGGACCGGGGAGCTGTTTTTT.